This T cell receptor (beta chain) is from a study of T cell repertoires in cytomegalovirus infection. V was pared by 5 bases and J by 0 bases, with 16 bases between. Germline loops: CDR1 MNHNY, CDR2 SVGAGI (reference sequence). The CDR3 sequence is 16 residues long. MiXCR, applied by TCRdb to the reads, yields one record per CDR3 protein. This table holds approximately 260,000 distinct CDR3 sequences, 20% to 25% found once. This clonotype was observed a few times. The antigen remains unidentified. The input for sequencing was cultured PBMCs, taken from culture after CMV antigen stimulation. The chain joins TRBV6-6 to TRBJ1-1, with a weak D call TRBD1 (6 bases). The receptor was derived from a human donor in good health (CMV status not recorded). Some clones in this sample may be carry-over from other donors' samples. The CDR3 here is CASSRRTDSMNTEAFF. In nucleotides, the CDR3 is TGTGCCAGCAGTCGTCGGACAGATAGCATGAACACTGAAGCTTTCTTT.